This T cell receptor (beta chain) was obtained from a study of regulatory T cells in long-lasting Graves disease. General study points: The study found lower TCR diversity in persistent Graves' patients than in newly diagnosed ones.

Germline V gene sequence: CDR1 SGHAT, CDR2 FQNNGV. The CDR3 has 17 residues. Time point indicated: newly diagnosed GD, antithyroid drugs for less than 3 months. Extracted PBMC RNA gave rise to the TCR library. The EDTA tubes were filled with 8.5 to 9.5 milliliters of drawn peripheral blood. For TCR beta, libraries came from iRepertoire HTBI primers and Arm-PCR of CDR3 regions. MiXCR, run by TCRdb on the multiplex PCR reads, gives a single entry per CDR3 protein. Of 360,000 or so distinct CDR3 sequences in the sample, approximately 10% were seen once. Points on this clonotype: Its target is not known. Given a much more abundant clone one base away, this may be a read error.

The sample was also linked to a second study, of T cells in Graves' hyperthyroidism and ophthalmopathy. According to that study: The model's output predicted ophthalmopathy at a median of roughly seven months prior to onset.

The chain couples TRBV11-2 to TRBJ1-3; D gene unclear. The TCR was taken from a woman aged 18-29 years with Graves disease. Specimen: peripheral blood mononuclear cells (PBMCs), collected at new diagnosis, from a patient treated with antithyroid drugs. The CDR3 sequence: CASSTAPRVSSGNTIDF. The DNA for the CDR3 is TGTGCCAGCAGCACCGCCCCGAGGGTCAGCTCTGGAAACACCATAGATTTT.